These 7 T cell receptor beta chains share one sample of origin, sequenced in a study of T cells in Graves' hyperthyroidism and ophthalmopathy. Template material for amplifying TCR beta CDR3 regions consisted of RNA transcripts. Primed by the HTBI set, a first-round RT-PCR was run on the TCR CDR3. Each CDR3 protein gets one entry after TCRdb re-called the multiplex PCR reads with MiXCR. The sample includes a few hundred thousand distinct CDR3 sequences, roughly 13% seen only once; the top ten take around 32%. Sequencing was carried out using blood. These receptor sequences come from a woman between 35 and 50 years old with Graves' ophthalmopathy.

In its sample, this clonotype was seen many times. This chain links TRBV7-8 with TRBJ2-1, with D possibly being TRBD1 (6 bases). The CDR3 loop spans 14 amino acids. Between the trimmed V and J ends, which lost 6 bases and 8 bases, there was a span of 17 bases. Germline CDR1 is SGHVS and CDR2 is FQNEAQ. CDR3 sequence: CASRPGRAGDEQFF. The CDR3 DNA reads as TGTGCCAGCAGGCCGGGCAGGGCAGGGGATGAGCAGTTCTTC.

In its sample, this clonotype was seen many times. The rearrangement uses TRBV29-1 and TRBJ1-5; the D gene is possibly TRBD1 (6 bases). V lost 4 bases and J 6 bases, leaving 13 bases between the germline ends. Germline CDR1 SQVTM, CDR2 ANQGSEA. The length of the CDR3 is 13 residues. In DNA, the CDR3 is TGCAGCGTTGCGGGGGGGGCATCTCAGCCCCAGCATTTT. The encoded protein is CSVAGGASQPQHF.

This clonotype was found many times. The chain employs TRBV24-1 and TRBJ2-1, with D possibly being TRBD2 (6 bases). CDR1 is KGHDR, CDR2 SFDVKD, per germline. V gave up 5 bases and J gave up 6 bases, with 19 bases separating them. The CDR3 has 16 amino acids. CDR3 DNA: TGTGCCACCAGTGGTCTGACCGGGACTGCCCTCAATGAGCAGTTCTTC. As protein: CATSGLTGTALNEQFF.

This clonotype was counted between two and nine times. The J gene is TRBJ2-2, the V gene TRBV14; D remains ambiguous. Germline V lookup: CDR1 SGHDN, CDR2 FVKESK. Trimming removed 0 bases at V and 6 bases at J, with 5 bases between. The length of the CDR3 is 13 residues. In DNA, the CDR3 is TGTGCCAGCAGCCAAGATCTCTCCGGGGAGCTGTTTTTT. It yields the protein CASSQDLSGELFF.

The table lists this clonotype with many counts. The rearrangement uses TRBV12-3 or TRBV12-4 and TRBJ1-1, with D possibly TRBD1 on 5 matching bases. The CDR3 is 13 amino acids. With 6 bases removed from V and 0 bases from J, the gap between germline ends came to 8 bases. CDR3 DNA: TGTGCCAGCAGAGGGACGGTGAACACTGAAGCTTTCTTT. Its translation is CASRGTVNTEAFF.

CDR3 loop: CASSSSPLRGLETQYF. CDR3 DNA: TGCGCCAGCAGCTCCAGCCCTTTGCGGGGGTTGGAGACCCAGTACTTC. This sequence joins TRBV5-1 and TRBJ2-5, with 7 bases aligning to TRBD2. The ends lost 3 bases at V and 5 bases at J; junction bases unmatched: 13. This CDR3 contains 16 residues. CDR1 is SGHRS and CDR2 is YFSETQ in the germline V gene.

The table lists this clonotype with a few counts. This chain uses TRBV19 with TRBJ2-7; perhaps D is TRBD1 or TRBD2 (5 bases each). Germline CDR1 reads LNHDA; CDR2 reads SQIVND (reference sequence). With 3 bases removed from V and 2 bases from J, the gap between germline ends came to 11 bases. The CDR3 has 14 amino acids. The CDR3 bases are TGTGCCAGTAGTATGGGGCAGGGAGCCTACGAGCAGTACTTC. This gives the protein CASSMGQGAYEQYF.